The rows below give T cell receptor beta chains drawn from one sample of a study of blood T cell repertoires in COVID-19. Repertoires were generated with immunoSEQ multiplex PCR, while TCRdb's copy carries only in-frame clones and drops some. The sample lists 100,000 to 150,000 clones, 70% to 80% seen once, with 20% to 25% in the top ten. The sequenced sample was peripheral blood. Receptor source: a human donor in a cohort sampled during active COVID-19. Each CDR3 is given with its conserved first and last residue. D genes are given only for firm matches. Some rows have no size entry. The others give once, few or many, or a class for an expanded clone.

d_gene	v_gene	abundance	len	j_gene	CDR3aa	CDR3nt
-	TRBV18	once	16	TRBJ2-5	CASSSQGTLRWETQYF	TGTGCCAGCTCATCGCAGGGTACCCTAAGGTGGGAGACCCAGTACTTC
-	TRBV30	-	14	TRBJ1-4	CAWSVQLGNEKLFF	TGTGCCTGGAGTGTACAGCTGGGTAATGAAAAACTGTTTTTT
TRBD2	TRBV6-5	-	14	TRBJ2-3	CASMGGGRTDTQYF	TGTGCCAGCATGGGCGGGGGGCGTACAGATACGCAGTATTTT
TRBD1	TRBV27	-	14	TRBJ2-1	CASSLSIDRDEQFF	TGTGCCAGCAGTTTATCTATCGACAGGGACGAGCAGTTCTTC
-	TRBV28	-	13	TRBJ1-2	CASSLDKNYGYTF	TGTGCCAGCAGTCTGGACAAGAACTATGGCTACACCTTC
-	TRBV29-1	few	14	TRBJ2-5	CSVGGESLQETQYF	TGCAGCGTTGGAGGAGAGAGCCTTCAAGAGACCCAGTACTTC
TRBD1	TRBV7-9	-	16	TRBJ2-7	CASSLAGTGDPYEQYF	TGTGCCAGCAGCTTAGCCGGGACAGGGGATCCCTACGAGCAGTACTTC
TRBD2	TRBV19	-	14	TRBJ2-7	CASSVRGGGYEQYF	TGTGCCAGTAGTGTCCGCGGGGGAGGCTACGAGCAGTACTTC
-	TRBV4-1	-	15	TRBJ1-2	CASRTRPGTLGGYTF	TGCGCCAGCAGAACCCGGCCTGGGACTCTGGGAGGCTACACCTTC
-	TRBV7-6	-	12	TRBJ2-5	CASSLGAETQYF	TGTGCCAGCAGCTTAGGCGCGGAGACCCAGTACTTC
-	TRBV5-1	-	15	TRBJ2-2	CASSLVTSVAGELFF	TGCGCCAGCAGCTTGGTAACTAGTGTTGCCGGGGAGCTGTTTTTT
TRBD1	TRBV5-4	-	15	TRBJ2-1	CASSLRDRIYNEQFF	TGTGCCAGCAGCTTGAGGGACAGAATCTACAATGAGCAGTTCTTC
-	TRBV15	-	15	TRBJ2-7	CATSRGQEPSYEQYF	TGTGCCACCAGCAGAGGACAGGAACCCTCCTACGAGCAGTACTTC
-	TRBV29-1	-	16	TRBJ2-3	CSVEGGGTLGTDTQYF	TGCAGCGTTGAAGGAGGTGGCACCCTAGGCACAGATACGCAGTATTTT
TRBD1	TRBV12-3/TRBV12-4	-	13	TRBJ1-1	CASSLALRGQAFF	TGTGCCAGCAGTTTAGCGCTGAGGGGGCAGGCTTTCTTT
TRBD2	TRBV6-5	few	15	TRBJ2-1	CASTYLRGGRNEQFF	TGTGCCAGCACGTACCTGCGGGGGGGCCGCAATGAGCAGTTCTTC
-	TRBV11-2	-	13	TRBJ2-7	CASSVASSYEQYF	TGTGCCAGCAGCGTAGCGAGCTCCTACGAGCAGTACTTC
TRBD2	TRBV19	-	15	TRBJ2-3	CASSSSGSRADTQYF	TGTGCCAGTAGTAGTAGCGGGAGTAGGGCAGATACGCAGTATTTT
-	TRBV10-3	once	17	TRBJ2-1	CAISESILASANNEQFF	TGTGCCATCAGTGAGTCGATTCTGGCTAGCGCTAACAATGAGCAGTTCTTC
-	TRBV7-2	-	15	TRBJ2-1	CASSFDWSSYNEQFF	TGTGCCAGCAGCTTTGACTGGAGCTCCTACAATGAGCAGTTCTTC
TRBD2	TRBV7-9	few	15	TRBJ2-1	CASSSTAGSYNEQFF	TGTGCCAGCAGCAGTACAGCGGGATCCTACAATGAGCAGTTCTTC
-	TRBV19	-	15	TRBJ1-2	CASSIERVRRDGYTF	TGTGCCAGTAGTATAGAGAGGGTGCGACGAGATGGCTACACCTTC
-	TRBV6-5	-	12	TRBJ1-2	CASRTGPGGYTF	TGTGCCAGCAGAACAGGTCCAGGAGGCTACACCTTC
TRBD1	TRBV5-1	-	14	TRBJ1-1	CASRVQGGNTEAFF	TGCGCCAGCAGAGTACAGGGGGGGAACACTGAAGCTTTCTTT
TRBD2	TRBV5-1	-	17	TRBJ2-2	CASSLEGWRGLAGELFF	TGCGCCAGCAGCTTGGAAGGATGGCGGGGGTTGGCCGGGGAGCTGTTTTTT
TRBD1	TRBV18	-	15	TRBJ1-5	CASSQGQGVNQPQHF	TGTGCCAGCTCGCAAGGACAGGGCGTCAATCAGCCCCAGCATTTT
-	TRBV27	-	15	TRBJ1-2	CASSLSAGGTYGYTF	TGTGCCAGCAGTTTATCGGCGGGGGGTACCTATGGCTACACCTTC
TRBD2	TRBV6-4	-	16	TRBJ2-1	CASSLEGSGSANEQFF	TGTGCCAGCAGCCTTGAGGGGAGCGGGAGTGCAAATGAGCAGTTCTTC
-	TRBV7-2	-	13	TRBJ2-7	CASSTPGAYEQYF	TGTGCCAGCAGCACCCCAGGGGCCTACGAGCAGTACTTC
TRBD1	TRBV7-9	-	13	TRBJ1-2	CASSFPGQGGYTF	TGTGCCAGCAGCTTTCCGGGACAGGGTGGCTACACCTTC
TRBD2	TRBV7-6	-	18	TRBJ2-2	CASSLSASGGAATGELFF	TGTGCCAGCAGCTTATCTGCTAGCGGGGGGGCCGCCACCGGGGAGCTGTTTTTT
TRBD2	TRBV4-3	-	16	TRBJ2-1	CASSSRAGGVSGEQFF	TGCGCCAGCAGCTCACGAGCGGGAGGGGTTTCAGGGGAGCAGTTCTTC
TRBD1	TRBV11-2	-	14	TRBJ1-1	CASSATTGGTEAFF	TGTGCCAGCAGCGCCACGACAGGGGGAACTGAAGCTTTCTTT
-	TRBV4-1	-	14	TRBJ2-1	CASSQINYYNEQFF	TGCGCCAGCAGCCAGATCAACTACTACAATGAGCAGTTCTTC
TRBD2	TRBV28	few	18	TRBJ2-5	CASRAMGIRRTSAQTQYF	TGTGCCAGCAGAGCAATGGGGATCCGGCGGACTAGCGCGCAGACCCAGTACTTC
-	TRBV27	-	14	TRBJ1-5	CASSLSRVETPQHF	TGTGCCAGCAGTTTATCCAGGGTGGAGACGCCCCAGCATTTT
TRBD1	TRBV27	-	16	TRBJ1-1	CASRPDRGQWNTEAFF	TGTGCCAGCAGACCTGATCGGGGACAGTGGAACACTGAAGCTTTCTTT
TRBD1	TRBV19	-	15	TRBJ2-7	CASSTSGGFAYEQYF	TGTGCCAGTAGTACATCAGGGGGCTTCGCCTACGAGCAGTACTTC
-	TRBV6-6	-	14	TRBJ2-5	CASVPGRGEETQYF	TGTGCCAGCGTGCCAGGGAGGGGGGAAGAGACCCAGTACTTC
TRBD1	TRBV9	-	16	TRBJ1-1	CASSTRTGGPNTEAFF	TGTGCCAGCAGCACTCGAACAGGGGGCCCGAACACTGAAGCTTTCTTT
-	TRBV7-9	-	12	TRBJ2-3	CASSSLPDTQYF	TGTGCCAGCAGCTCTCTCCCAGATACGCAGTATTTT
TRBD1	TRBV7-2	-	14	TRBJ1-5	CASSQTGGLQPQHF	TGTGCCAGCAGTCAGACAGGGGGCCTTCAGCCCCAGCATTTT
-	TRBV9	-	14	TRBJ1-6	CASSAGSYNSPLHF	TGTGCCAGCAGCGCCGGGTCCTATAATTCACCCCTCCACTTT
TRBD1	TRBV27	-	16	TRBJ1-2	CASSLSRTGANYGYTF	TGTGCCAGCAGTCTCTCCCGGACAGGGGCTAACTATGGCTACACCTTC
-	TRBV28	-	13	TRBJ2-1	CASRGQGRYEQFF	TGTGCCAGCAGGGGCCAGGGGCGATATGAGCAGTTCTTC
-	TRBV19	-	17	TRBJ1-6	CASIHKGQSSYNSPLHF	TGTGCCAGTATCCATAAGGGGCAGAGCTCCTATAATTCACCCCTCCACTTT
-	TRBV28	once	18	TRBJ1-1	CASSFPPWDSGSNTEAFF	TGTGCCAGCAGTTTCCCCCCTTGGGACTCAGGGTCGAACACTGAAGCTTTCTTT
-	TRBV18	-	13	TRBJ2-6	CASSPKQGTRIPF	TGTGCCAGCTCACCAAAACAGGGGACTCGAATCCCTTTC
TRBD1	TRBV4-3	-	15	TRBJ2-2	CASSLGQPNTGELFF	TGCGCCAGCAGCCTGGGACAGCCGAACACCGGGGAGCTGTTTTTT
-	TRBV12-3/TRBV12-4	once	13	TRBJ2-1	CASLQGPYNEQFF	TGTGCCAGTCTTCAGGGTCCCTACAATGAGCAGTTCTTC
-	TRBV6-5	-	14	TRBJ2-2	CASKGGLNTGELFF	TGTGCCAGCAAGGGGGGGCTGAACACCGGGGAGCTGTTTTTT
TRBD1	TRBV3-1/TRBV3-2	-	14	TRBJ1-6	CASSQRTGDSPLHF	TGTGCCAGCAGCCAAAGGACAGGGGATTCACCCCTCCACTTT
-	TRBV2	-	12	TRBJ2-7	CASSRDNSEQYF	TGTGCCAGCAGCCGGGACAATAGCGAGCAGTACTTC
-	TRBV18	-	15	TRBJ2-7	CASSLNWARKNEQYF	TGTGCCAGCTCCCTCAACTGGGCCCGAAAGAACGAGCAGTACTTC
-	TRBV2	-	13	TRBJ2-7	CASSVQGTYEQYF	TGTGCCAGCAGTGTGCAGGGTACCTACGAGCAGTACTTC
TRBD2	TRBV28	-	13	TRBJ2-5	CASSFAGEETQYF	TGTGCCAGCAGTTTTGCGGGGGAAGAGACCCAGTACTTC
-	TRBV9	-	13	TRBJ1-1	CASSAQSNTEAFF	TGTGCCAGCAGCGCCCAGTCGAACACTGAAGCTTTCTTT
TRBD1	TRBV27	-	13	TRBJ2-7	CASSLRTGYEQYF	TGTGCCAGCAGTTTACGGACAGGCTACGAGCAGTACTTC
TRBD1	TRBV6-6	-	13	TRBJ2-7	CASSLTGTYEQYF	TGTGCCAGCAGTTTGACAGGGACCTACGAGCAGTACTTC
TRBD2	TRBV2	-	13	TRBJ2-1	CASSLAGGNEQFF	TGTGCCAGCAGTTTAGCGGGGGGCAATGAGCAGTTCTTC